This T cell receptor beta chain derives from a study of blood T cell repertoires in COVID-19. In the study overall: There were acute and convalescent COVID-19 samples, and they came from the United States, Italy and Spain.

Original handling: Nucleated cell number was recorded as an estimate derived from reference gene primer amplification. The data were produced by immunoSEQ multiplex PCR, yet TCRdb's version contains in-frame clones alone and is incomplete. That table is the source of V, J and clone size, and D and trimming were worked out from the DNA. The top ten clones hold about 1.1% of a sample with hundreds of thousands of clones, roughly nine tenths of them seen once. Germline V gene lookup returns CDR1 SGHRS and CDR2 YFSETQ. J lost 6 bases, V lost 4 bases, and 4 bases had no gene match. The CDR3 is made up of 13 amino acids.

The chain carries TRBV5-1 and TRBJ2-7, with TRBD1 matching over 10 bases. The sequenced material came from PBMCs or T cells enriched from blood (not recorded which). The receptor was isolated from a young man who had recovered from COVID-19. The CDR3 sequence: CASSPGTGAEQYF. Here the CDR3 DNA reads TGCGCCAGCAGCCCGGGGACAGGGGCCGAGCAGTACTTC.